This TCR beta chain derives from a study of cytomegalovirus exposure and HLA in healthy donors. This PCR relied on a set of 60 Vbeta primers and 13 Jbeta primers. Generated by immunoSEQ multiplex PCR, the TCRdb table keeps only in-frame clones and is missing some. Altogether 90,000 to 100,000 clones are present, approximately 64% being singletons, with the ten largest covering approximately 6.3%. The germline V gene has CDR1 SEHNR and CDR2 FQNEAQ (reference sequence). The CDR3 extends over 16 amino acids. Trimming removed 3 bases at V and 6 bases at J, with 20 bases between. The rearrangement links TRBV7-9 to TRBJ1-1; a possible D gene is TRBD1 (5 bases). This TCR was recovered from a boy aged 5-17 years in good health and CMV-seropositive. The sample was PBMCs. The DNA for the CDR3 is TGTGCCAGCAGCTTCCCGGACGGAGGGCGGGGCGCTGAAGCTTTCTTT. It yields the protein CASSFPDGGRGAEAFF.